This T cell receptor (beta chain) was profiled in a study of neoadjuvant anti-PD-1 for oral cavity cancer. V shed 6 bases and J shed 5 bases, with 7 bases lying between them. The CDR3 contains 11 residues. Germline V CDR1 and CDR2: MNHNY, SVGAGI (reference sequence). Assay used: immunoSEQ multiplex PCR; TCRdb lists only in-frame clones, some missing. The sample holds 5,500 to 8,000 clones, under 55% seen once. The clonotype comes from a person aged 35-79 years with oral cavity squamous cell carcinoma. The chain uses TRBV6-6 and TRBJ1-2; the D is unclear. The source material was tumor tissue, sampled before nivolumab (anti-PD-1) treatment. CDR3 loop: CASSERYGYTF. In nucleotides, the CDR3 is TGTGCCAGCAGCGAAAGATATGGCTACACCTTC.